Below, 3 T cell receptor beta chains from the same sample are listed, as sequenced in a study of CD8 T cells in Susac syndrome. Random hexamers primed reverse transcription of about 0.45 to 1 ug RNA. TCRdb ran MiXCR on the immunoSEQ multiplex PCR reads and lists one entry per CDR3 protein. The sample holds hundreds of thousands of distinct CDR3 sequences, 93% seen once. The sample taken for sequencing was CD4+ T cells from PBMCs. Receptors originate from a human donor with multiple sclerosis.

This clonotype was found once. The chain combines TRBV29-1 with TRBJ2-3, with D uncertain. Trimming removed 3 bases from V and 11 bases from J, with 18 bases in between. The germline V gene has CDR1 SQVTM and CDR2 ANQGSEA. CDR3 length: 13 residues. CDR3 loop: CSVETSGGALQYF. The CDR3 DNA sequence: TGCAGCGTTGAGACTTCGGGCGGAGCGTTGCAGTATTTT.

This chain connects TRBV20-1 to TRBJ2-1; TRBD2 matches 8 bases. CDR3 length: 15 residues. CDR1 and CDR2 from the germline V gene are DFQATT and SNEGSKA (reference sequence). Trimming at V came to 6 bases and at J to 8 bases, leaving 15 bases not matched to a gene. The chain's CDR3 is CSAQRGTSLLYEQFF. For the CDR3, the DNA is TGCAGTGCACAGCGGGGGACTTCGCTCCTCTATGAGCAGTTCTTC.

This chain joins TRBV7-9 and TRBJ2-6; D may be TRBD1 or TRBD2 (5 bases each). V lost 3 bases to trimming and J lost 3 bases, with 9 bases between them. Germline CDR1 and CDR2: SEHNR and FQNEAQ (reference sequence). This CDR3 has 15 residues. The CDR3: CASSFPGSGANVLTF. As DNA, the CDR3 is TGTGCCAGCAGCTTTCCAGGGAGTGGGGCCAACGTCCTGACTTTC.